This TCR beta chain was profiled in a study of vaccination effects on CD4 cells after COVID-19. Worth noting for this clone: No antigen is known for it.

V dropped 1 base and J dropped 6 bases, with 15 bases sitting between them. Germline V gene lookup returns CDR1 LNHDA and CDR2 SQIVND (reference sequence). CDR3 length equals 15 residues. Once cultured for roughly nine days, the cells underwent separation to obtain CD4+ T cells. Measured with immunoSEQ multiplex PCR; TCRdb has only the in-frame clones, and not every one. The sample comprises about 74,000 clones, 75% to 80% of which are singletons, and roughly 2% rests with the top ten. The sample consisted of CD4+ T cells from PBMCs cultured without peptide, taken before COVID-19 vaccination. The sequence derives from a human donor who received a COVID-19 vaccine. This chain joins TRBV19 and TRBJ1-1; D is unclear. CDR3 sequence (DNA): TGTGCCAGTAGTATAGTTGGTGTAGGGCCAGCTGAAGCTTTCTTT. The encoded protein is CASSIVGVGPAEAFF. Based on the CDR3 plus reference TRBV19 and TRBJ1-1, the full variable domain is DGGITQSPKYLFRKEGQNVTLSCEQNLNHDAMYWYRQDPGQGLRLIYYSQIVNDFQKGDIAEGYSVSREKKESFPLTVTSAQKNPTAFYLCASSIVGVGPAEAFFGQGTRLTVV.